What follows are 25 T cell receptor beta chains derived from one specimen sequenced in a study of T cells in localized non-small cell lung cancer. Libraries were prepared by immunoSEQ multiplex PCR; TCRdb keeps only in-frame clonotypes and omits some of them. Among about 72,000 clones listed, around four fifths were seen once. This specimen consisted of peripheral blood, obtained before any cancer treatment. All receptors derive from a female donor at least 60 years old with stage I lung adenocarcinoma.

CDR3 amino acids: CAWSVSRGAYGYTF. The CDR3 DNA sequence: TGTGCCTGGAGTGTATCCAGGGGGGCGTATGGCTACACCTTC. The chain links TRBV30 to TRBJ1-2; 7 nucleotides line up with TRBD1. Germline CDR1 GTSNPN, CDR2 SVGIG (reference sequence). V shed 0 bases, J shed 5 bases, and the junction held 6 bases outside the gene matches. This CDR3 is built from 14 residues.

The sample holds one count of this clone. The chain joins TRBV7-8 to TRBJ1-2; TRBD1 matches 9 bases. The germline V gene encodes CDR1 SGHVS and CDR2 FQNEAQ. Trimming took 6 bases from V and 8 from J; bases not matched to a gene: 7. CDR3 size: 13 residues. The CDR3 DNA reads as TGTGCCAGCAGGGCCGGGACAGGGCGAGGCTACACCTTC. It yields the protein CASRAGTGRGYTF.

The chain joins TRBV12-5 to TRBJ2-5, with D possibly being TRBD1 or TRBD2 (5 bases each). CDR1 and CDR2 from the germline V gene are LGHNT and FRNRAP. The CDR3 is 17 amino acids. The ends were cut back, 6 bases at V and 2 bases at J, with 22 bases in the middle. CDR3 DNA sequence: TGTGCTAGTGGACTCGGGACCAAAGACGGGGCTCAAGAGACCCAGTACTTC. This translates into CASGLGTKDGAQETQYF.

This chain links TRBV7-9 with TRBJ1-1, with D unclear. The CDR3 totals 14 residues. Germline CDR1 is SEHNR and CDR2 is FQNEAQ (reference sequence). Between the trimmed V and J ends, which lost 2 bases and 5 bases, there was a span of 12 bases. CDR3 region: CASSLPIGSTEAFF. The CDR3 bases are TGTGCCAGCAGCTTACCCATAGGGAGTACTGAAGCTTTCTTT.

The table lists this clone with a count of one. The chain is built from TRBV5-6 and TRBJ1-3; no firm D call. CDR1 is SGHDT and CDR2 is YYEEEE in the germline V gene. The CDR3 consists of 17 residues. Trimming stripped 0 bases from V and 0 bases from J, with 13 bases between. CDR3 bases: TGTGCCAGCAGCTTGGTTTCCGGACCTGCCTCTGGAAACACCATATATTTT. This translates into CASSLVSGPASGNTIYF. The full variable domain, in which reference TRBV5-6 and TRBJ1-3 provide the parts outside the CDR3, is DAGVTQSPTHLIKTRGQQVTLRCSPKSGHDTVSWYQQALGQGPQFIFQYYEEEERQRGNFPDRFSGHQFPNYSSELNVNALLLGDSALYLCASSLVSGPASGNTIYFGEGSWLTVV.

The CDR3, as DNA: TGTGCCAGCAGCGTAGCACCTCTAGCGGGGGCTCAGAGTGAGCAGTTCTTC. Protein product: CASSVAPLAGAQSEQFF. This chain joins TRBV9 and TRBJ2-1; TRBD2 matches at 10 bases. The CDR3 length is 17 residues. Germline values: CDR1 SGDLS, CDR2 YYNGEE. V shed 0 bases, J shed 9 bases, and the junction held 12 bases outside the gene matches.

The chain recombines TRBV18 with TRBJ1-1; D possibly corresponds to TRBD1 (6 bases). V lost 5 bases and J lost 1, with 8 bases in between. Looked up from germline, CDR1 is KGHSH and CDR2 is LQKENI. CDR3 length: 13 residues. In DNA, the CDR3 is TGTGCCAGCTCAGGACAGAAGAACACTGAAGCTTTCTTT. As protein: CASSGQKNTEAFF.

This chain uses TRBV9 with TRBJ1-1, with TRBD1 matching 7 bases. With V trimmed by 5 bases and J by 5 bases, 9 bases remained unmatched. The CDR3 sequence is 14 residues long. Germline CDR1 SGDLS, CDR2 YYNGEE. CDR3 sequence: CASRRGLSGTEAFF. CDR3 in DNA: TGTGCCAGCAGGAGGGGGCTATCGGGGACTGAAGCTTTCTTT.

The V call is TRBV6-5, the J call TRBJ2-7; TRBD1 matches 7 bases. The CDR3 runs to 12 residues. Trimming removed 6 bases from V and 3 bases from J; junction bases left unmatched: 2. Germline V gene lookup returns CDR1 MNHEY and CDR2 SVGAGI. This CDR3 reads CASRRDSYEQYF. The DNA for the CDR3 is TGTGCCAGCAGACGGGACAGCTACGAGCAGTACTTC.

This chain joins TRBV2 and TRBJ1-1, with 9 bases matching TRBD1. Unmatched junction bases numbered 4, after V lost 3 bases and J lost 5 bases. Germline assignment: CDR1 SNHLY and CDR2 FYNNEI. CDR3 length: 14 amino acids. The CDR3 nucleotides are TGTGCCAGCAGTGAGGACAGGGGAGCTACTGAAGCTTTCTTT. As protein: CASSEDRGATEAFF.

The chain joins TRBV21-1 to TRBJ1-2. TRBV21-1 is termed a pseudogene. This CDR3 is built from 14 residues. CDR3 coding DNA: TGTGCCAGCAGCAAAGGGAAGTCTAACTATGGCTACACCTTC. It is translated as CASSKGKSNYGYTF.

This clone was counted a few times. The CDR3 region is CASSPGLTLWEQFF. Written as DNA, the CDR3 is TGTGCCAGCAGCCCGGGTCTGACGCTTTGGGAGCAGTTCTTC. The genes are TRBV19 and TRBJ2-1; unclear D gene. V was clipped by 9 bases and J by 10 bases, with 22 bases between them. Germline V gene sequence: CDR1 LNHDA, CDR2 SQIVND (reference sequence). CDR3 length: 14 amino acids.

The V call is TRBV2, the J call TRBJ2-5; D is tentatively TRBD1 or TRBD2 (6 bases each). The CDR3 length is 14 residues. The V end was cut by 7 bases, the J end by 2 bases, with 14 bases between. Per the germline V gene, CDR1 is SNHLY and CDR2 is FYNNEI. CDR3 in DNA: TGTGCCAGCATCGGGGGCAGGCGACAAGAGACCCAGTACTTC. As protein: CASIGGRRQETQYF.

V usage is TRBV2 and J usage is TRBJ2-7; a weak D match, TRBD2 (6 bases). CDR1 is SNHLY and CDR2 is FYNNEI in the germline V gene. The V and J ends lost 6 bases and 6 bases respectively, with 15 bases between them. This CDR3 has 13 amino acids. CDR3 in DNA: TGTGCCAGCAGCCCTGTCCCTAGCGCCGAGCAGTACTTC. Its translation: CASSPVPSAEQYF. The full variable domain, completed using reference TRBV2 and TRBJ2-7, is EPEVTQTPSHQVTQMGQEVILRCVPISNHLYFYWYRQILGQKVEFLVSFYNNEISEKSEIFDDQFSVERPDGSNFTLKIRSTKLEDSAMYFCASSPVPSAEQYFGPGTRLTVT.

V gene TRBV6-5 combines with J gene TRBJ1-2, with 7 bases identical to TRBD1. Per the germline V gene, CDR1 is MNHEY and CDR2 is SVGAGI. The J segment lost 4 bases and the V segment lost 2 bases, leaving 10 bases of the junction unmatched. The CDR3 is 16 amino acids. CDR3 nucleotide sequence: TGTGCCAGCAGTTACGACCCAAAGGCAGGGGGCTATGGCTACACCTTC. It translates to CASSYDPKAGGYGYTF.

The gene calls are TRBV6-6 and TRBJ2-4; 7 bases align to TRBD2. This CDR3 is 15 amino acids long. Germline assignment: CDR1 MNHNY and CDR2 SVGAGI (reference sequence). The V segment lost 2 bases and the J segment 2 bases; nucleotides outside the gene matches: 3. CDR3 amino acids: CASSYERDSKNIQYF. Here the CDR3 DNA reads TGTGCCAGCAGTTACGAGCGGGACTCCAAAAACATTCAGTACTTC.

The V gene is TRBV29-1, the J gene TRBJ1-2; D might be TRBD1 (6 bases). The CDR3 spans 14 residues. V was clipped by 7 bases and J by 8 bases, with 23 bases between them. The germline V gene has CDR1 SQVTM and CDR2 ANQGSEA. This CDR3 reads CSAPPPGGAGGYTF. In nucleotides, the CDR3 is TGCAGCGCTCCACCTCCCGGGGGCGCAGGAGGCTACACCTTC.

The genes are TRBV11-2 and TRBJ2-2; no clear D gene. CDR1 is SGHAT and CDR2 is FQNNGV in the germline V gene. This CDR3 contains 16 residues. V shed 5 bases and J shed 4 bases, with 17 bases lying between them. The DNA for the CDR3 is TGTGCCAGCAGCCCGTATAAGGGAAAAGGCACCGGGGAGCTGTTTTTT. Residues: CASSPYKGKGTGELFF.

The V gene is TRBV28, the J gene TRBJ2-2; 7 nucleotides align to TRBD2. This CDR3 spans 13 amino acids. Looked up from germline, CDR1 is MDHEN and CDR2 is SYDVKM. The J segment lost 6 bases and the V segment lost 5 bases, leaving 3 bases of the junction unmatched. This CDR3 is CASSPLAAGELFF. DNA for the CDR3: TGTGCCAGCAGTCCTCTAGCGGCCGGGGAGCTGTTTTTT.

The rearrangement uses TRBV7-2 and TRBJ1-1; D may be TRBD1 (5 bases). This CDR3 has 14 amino acids. Trimming shortened V by 7 bases and J by 4 bases, and 16 bases separated the two germline ends. Germline CDR1 and CDR2: SGHTA and FQGNSA. CDR3 sequence reads: CASNLRGDSTEAFF. CDR3 nucleotide sequence: TGTGCCAGCAACCTTCGGGGGGATAGCACTGAAGCTTTCTTT.

The chain is built from TRBV18 and TRBJ1-4; 9 bases map to TRBD1. This CDR3 spans 15 amino acids. V dropped 6 bases and J dropped 8; count of bases not matched to a gene: 10. CDR1 is KGHSH, CDR2 LQKENI, per germline. The CDR3 spells CASSLSQGANEKLFF. The CDR3 DNA reads TGTGCCAGCTCGCTATCACAGGGGGCGAACGAAAAACTGTTTTTT.

The gene calls are TRBV5-1 and TRBJ1-2, with no clear D. The V gene's germline CDR1 is SGHRS and CDR2 YFSETQ. Trimming left V 4 bases short and J 8 bases short, with 18 bases between. CDR3 length equals 14 residues. The CDR3 loop is CASSPDPGVGGYTF. DNA of the CDR3: TGCGCCAGCAGCCCTGATCCAGGAGTGGGGGGCTACACCTTC.

This sequence joins TRBV6-6 and TRBJ2-1, with a tentative D call TRBD2 (6 bases). Trimming cost V 2 bases and J 3 bases, with 14 bases left between them. The CDR3 is 16 residues long. Germline-derived CDR1 and CDR2 are MNHNY and SVGAGI (reference sequence). The CDR3 spells CASSYRGSGYYNEQFF. In DNA form, the CDR3 reads TGTGCCAGCAGTTACCGGGGTAGCGGATACTACAATGAGCAGTTCTTC.

The V gene is TRBV5-4, the J gene TRBJ2-3, with D unresolved. V was trimmed by 4 bases and J by 6 bases, leaving 15 bases between them. CDR3 length: 14 amino acids. Germline V gene data show CDR1 as SGHNT and CDR2 as YYREEE (reference sequence). CDR3 DNA: TGTGCCAGCAGCCCTGGACGATCTACTGATACGCAGTATTTT. Translation: CASSPGRSTDTQYF.

The chain has TRBV7-9 and TRBJ2-3; 7 bases match TRBD2. The CDR3 runs 17 residues. Losses at the gene ends were 0 bases for V and 4 bases for J; bases not matched to a gene: 10. Germline V gives CDR1 SEHNR, CDR2 FQNEAQ (reference sequence). The CDR3 region is CASSLAIGAAGADTQYF. Here the CDR3 DNA reads TGTGCCAGCAGCTTAGCTATTGGCGCGGCGGGAGCAGATACGCAGTATTTT. The whole variable domain, filled in from reference TRBV7-9 and TRBJ2-3, reads DTGVSQNPRHKITKRGQNVTFRCDPISEHNRLYWYRQTLGQGPEFLTYFQNEAQLEKSRLLSDRFSAERPKGSFSTLEIQRTEQGDSAMYLCASSLAIGAAGADTQYFGPGTRLTVL.